These T cell receptor beta chains were read from a single sample in a study of blood T cell repertoires in COVID-19. The repertoire was sequenced with immunoSEQ multiplex PCR; TCRdb's copy has only in-frame clones and lacks some. The sample has fewer than 450,000 clones; around 87% are singletons. The sample consisted of peripheral blood. The source is a woman between 50 and 59 years old with COVID-19, enrolled during active disease. Both conserved end residues are part of each CDR3. D genes are given only for firm matches. Clone size is given for some rows only: seen once, a few or many times, or a class if the clone is expanded.

V,J,D,size,CDR3,DNA
TRBV27,TRBJ2-7,TRBD1,NA,CASSPDRGRNYEQYF,TGTGCCAGCAGCCCTGACAGGGGACGGAACTACGAGCAGTACTTC
TRBV9,TRBJ2-1,NA,NA,CASSVYQRLNNEQFF,TGTGCCAGCAGCGTATATCAGCGCCTAAACAATGAGCAGTTCTTC
TRBV4-1,TRBJ2-1,TRBD2,many,CASSQDPQREGLNEQFF,TGCGCCAGCAGCCAAGATCCCCAGCGGGAGGGCCTCAATGAGCAGTTCTTC
TRBV27,TRBJ1-4,NA,NA,CASTTRSNEKLFF,TGTGCCAGCACCACCCGGAGTAATGAAAAACTGTTTTTT
TRBV5-1,TRBJ2-1,TRBD2,NA,CASSLGSGRARNEQFF,TGCGCCAGCAGCTTAGGTAGCGGGAGGGCCCGAAATGAGCAGTTCTTC
TRBV12-3/TRBV12-4,TRBJ1-1,NA,NA,CASSLTSRAEAFF,TGTGCCAGCAGTTTAACCAGCAGGGCTGAAGCTTTCTTT
TRBV11-2,TRBJ2-3,NA,NA,CASSFRGSKTDTQYF,TGTGCCAGCAGCTTTCGAGGTAGCAAAACAGATACGCAGTATTTT
TRBV24-1,TRBJ1-3,NA,NA,CATSWSIYF,TGTGCCACCAGTTGGAGCATATATTTT
TRBV12-1,TRBJ1-2,NA,NA,CASSFALQGTNNYGYTF,TGTGCCAGCAGCTTTGCTCTACAGGGCACGAACAACTATGGCTACACCTTC
TRBV12-3/TRBV12-4,TRBJ2-7,NA,NA,CASSLSAGREQYF,TGTGCCAGCAGTTTATCGGCAGGGAGGGAGCAGTACTTC
TRBV5-1,TRBJ2-5,NA,NA,CASSLVAGAETQYF,TGCGCCAGCAGCTTGGTGGCAGGGGCAGAGACCCAGTACTTC
TRBV2,TRBJ1-1,NA,once,CASSEDRIRGTEAFF,TGTGCCAGCAGTGAAGATCGGATCCGGGGCACTGAAGCTTTCTTT
TRBV4-1,TRBJ1-1,NA,NA,CASITMGGTEAFF,TGCGCCAGCATCACAATGGGGGGAACTGAAGCTTTCTTT
TRBV18,TRBJ2-1,NA,once,CASSYGDNEQFF,TGTGCCAGCTCATACGGGGACAATGAGCAGTTCTTC
TRBV7-3,TRBJ1-1,TRBD1,once,CASSPGAGGNTEAFF,TGTGCCAGCAGCCCCGGGGCAGGGGGCAACACTGAAGCTTTCTTT
TRBV4-2,TRBJ1-6,NA,NA,CASSQAGGDNSPLHF,TGTGCCAGCAGCCAAGCAGGAGGGGATAATTCACCCCTCCACTTT
TRBV13,TRBJ1-2,NA,NA,CASSLPSHFGYTF,TGTGCCAGCAGCTTACCCTCGCACTTCGGCTACACCTTC
TRBV18,TRBJ2-2,NA,NA,CASSSTGPGELFF,TGTGCCAGCTCATCAACAGGCCCCGGGGAGCTGTTTTTT
TRBV6-1,TRBJ1-1,NA,NA,CASSEPYQGPRAEAFF,TGTGCCAGCAGTGAACCTTACCAGGGGCCAAGGGCTGAAGCTTTCTTT
TRBV7-2,TRBJ1-6,NA,once,CASSLTFIAGYSPLHF,TGTGCCAGCAGCTTAACGTTCATAGCGGGGTACTCACCCCTCCACTTT
TRBV6-4,TRBJ1-2,NA,NA,CASSMDGSIYGYTF,TGTGCCAGCTCAATGGATGGGAGTATCTATGGCTACACCTTC
TRBV7-2,TRBJ1-3,NA,NA,CASSRLSGNTIYF,TGTGCCAGCAGCCGACTCTCTGGAAACACCATATATTTT
TRBV4-2,TRBJ2-5,NA,few,CASGRTEQETQYF,TGTGCCAGCGGAAGGACAGAGCAAGAGACCCAGTACTTC
TRBV6-5,TRBJ2-7,TRBD2,NA,CASRDLAGGPYEQYF,TGTGCCAGCAGGGACCTAGCGGGAGGGCCATACGAGCAGTACTTC
TRBV7-8,TRBJ2-5,TRBD2,NA,CASSSPSGQETQYF,TGTGCCAGCAGCTCGCCTAGCGGACAAGAGACCCAGTACTTC
TRBV11-2,TRBJ2-5,NA,NA,CASSLDRTQETQYF,TGTGCCAGCAGCTTAGACAGGACTCAAGAGACCCAGTACTTC
TRBV6-5,TRBJ2-1,NA,NA,CASSRDWIYNEQFF,TGTGCCAGCAGCAGGGACTGGATCTACAATGAGCAGTTCTTC
TRBV30,TRBJ1-2,TRBD1,NA,CAWRPRDSSFNYGYTF,TGTGCCTGGAGGCCGCGGGACAGCTCATTTAACTATGGCTACACCTTC
TRBV5-1,TRBJ2-7,TRBD1,NA,CASSLAGTGYYEQYF,TGCGCCAGCAGCTTGGCCGGGACAGGGTATTACGAGCAGTACTTC